This T cell receptor (beta chain) appears in the sequencing data of a study of blood T cell repertoires in COVID-19 (dated by TCRdb to the early 2020s). Some background on the complete study: Samples from collaborators originated in the United States, Italy and Spain and spanned both the acute and convalescent phases of COVID-19. The prospective study material was composed of cDNA or gDNA derived from T cells, B-cell-depleted T cells, or PBMCs. Subjects who had been exposed to COVID-19, were actively infected with it, or had recovered from it provided the deeply sampled blood TCRbeta repertoires that made up the dataset. The repertoires were made available in a free public database intended to serve as a resource for research on the immune response to SARS-CoV-2. The samples were drawn from two sources: the first 160 participants of the ongoing ImmuneRACE study, and 1,200 or so subjects contributed by 6 global collaborators. A de-identified subject ID, COVID-19 status, age in years and sex were almost always included in the sample metadata. Where HLA class I and class II types were available, the types were taken from metadata supplied by the sample provider, not from assay-based typing. General conclusions and limits of the study: The quantity of clinical and demographic metadata differed by source and by participant and was supplied without curation.

Whole blood was collected in K2EDTA tubes by collaborating institutions according to the institutions' own protocols. For TCRbeta analysis, collaborator samples were shipped as frozen whole blood, as isolated PBMCs, or as DNA extracted from either sample type. A note on this clone: Its antigen target is currently unknown. Per-base quality was not reported, and no clone a single base away is much larger than it.

V is pruned by 4 bases and J by 5 bases, leaving 4 bases of the junction without a gene match. From cysteine to phenylalanine, the CDR3 is 13 amino acids long. CDR3 DNA is the only sequence kept; it has 39 bases, read in frame from the first base. CDR1 MNHNY and CDR2 SVGAGI were looked up in the germline V gene (reference sequence). TCRbeta CDR3 regions were amplified from genomic DNA by means of the immunoSEQ Assay, a bias-controlled multiplex PCR. Turning to the authors' computational methods: Within the assay, amplification of reference gene primers was used to estimate how many nucleated cells each sample contained. Sequence reads were collapsed and filtered to measure the absolute abundance of every unique TCRbeta CDR3 rearrangement. For each sample, productive Simpson clonality was calculated by taking the square root of Simpson's diversity index across productive rearrangements. TCRdb re-hosts the immuneACCESS table, in-frame sequences only. Its copies lack some clones; in the studies checked, an unresolved V gene accounts for under half of them, and the cause for the rest is not known. V, J and clone size are those of that table, while D and trimming were read from the DNA. The sample table records around 81,000 clones; about 80% of these occur just once. The ten biggest clones cover approximately 12% of the sample.

Sample: peripheral blood. This clonotype was obtained from a human donor in a cohort sampled during active COVID-19. The rearrangement joined TRBV6-6 to TRBJ1-1, with 7 junctional bases fitting TRBD1. The DNA sequence is as follows: TGTGCCAGCAGTTTGCCACAGGGGACTGAAGCTTTCTTT. This sequence encodes CASSLPQGTEAFF.